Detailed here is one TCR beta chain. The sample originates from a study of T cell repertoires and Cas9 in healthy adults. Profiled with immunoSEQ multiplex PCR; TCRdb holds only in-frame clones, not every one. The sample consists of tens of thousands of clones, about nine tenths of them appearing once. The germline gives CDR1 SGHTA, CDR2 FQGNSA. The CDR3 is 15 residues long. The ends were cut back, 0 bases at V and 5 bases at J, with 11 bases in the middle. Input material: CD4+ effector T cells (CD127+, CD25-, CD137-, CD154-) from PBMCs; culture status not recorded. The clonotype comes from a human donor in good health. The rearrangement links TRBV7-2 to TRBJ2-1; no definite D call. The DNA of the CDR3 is TGTGCCAGCAGCTTAGCGGCCGGCCGACACAATGAGCAGTTCTTC. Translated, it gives CASSLAAGRHNEQFF.